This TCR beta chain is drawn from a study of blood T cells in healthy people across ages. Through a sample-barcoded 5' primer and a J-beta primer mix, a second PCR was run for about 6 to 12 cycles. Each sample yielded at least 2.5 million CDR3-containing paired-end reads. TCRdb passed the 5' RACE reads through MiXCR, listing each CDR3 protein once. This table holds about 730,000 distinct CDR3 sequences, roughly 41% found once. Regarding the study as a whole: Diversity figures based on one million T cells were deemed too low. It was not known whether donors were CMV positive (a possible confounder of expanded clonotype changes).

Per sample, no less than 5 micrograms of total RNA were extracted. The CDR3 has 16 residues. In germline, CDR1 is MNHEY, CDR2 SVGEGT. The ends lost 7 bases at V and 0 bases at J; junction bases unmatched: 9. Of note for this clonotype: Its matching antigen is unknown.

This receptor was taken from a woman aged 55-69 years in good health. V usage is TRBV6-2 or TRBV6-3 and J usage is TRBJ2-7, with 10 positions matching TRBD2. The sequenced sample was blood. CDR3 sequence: CASKGLAGASSYEQYF. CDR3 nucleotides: TGTGCCAGCAAAGGGCTAGCGGGAGCAAGCTCCTACGAGCAGTACTTC.